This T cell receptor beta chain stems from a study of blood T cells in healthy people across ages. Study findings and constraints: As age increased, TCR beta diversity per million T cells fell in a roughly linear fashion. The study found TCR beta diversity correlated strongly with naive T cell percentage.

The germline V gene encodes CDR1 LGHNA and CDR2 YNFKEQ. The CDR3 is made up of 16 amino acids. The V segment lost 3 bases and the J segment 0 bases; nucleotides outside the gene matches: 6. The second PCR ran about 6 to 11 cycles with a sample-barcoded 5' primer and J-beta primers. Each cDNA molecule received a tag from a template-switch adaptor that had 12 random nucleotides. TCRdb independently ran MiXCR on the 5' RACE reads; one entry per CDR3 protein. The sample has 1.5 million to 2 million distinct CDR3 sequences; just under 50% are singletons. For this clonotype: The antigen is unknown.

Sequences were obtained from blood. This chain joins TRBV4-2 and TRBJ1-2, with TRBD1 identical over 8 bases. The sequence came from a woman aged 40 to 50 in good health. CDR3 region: CASSQGGQAPNYGYTF. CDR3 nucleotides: TGTGCCAGCAGCCAGGGGGGACAGGCCCCTAACTATGGCTACACCTTC.